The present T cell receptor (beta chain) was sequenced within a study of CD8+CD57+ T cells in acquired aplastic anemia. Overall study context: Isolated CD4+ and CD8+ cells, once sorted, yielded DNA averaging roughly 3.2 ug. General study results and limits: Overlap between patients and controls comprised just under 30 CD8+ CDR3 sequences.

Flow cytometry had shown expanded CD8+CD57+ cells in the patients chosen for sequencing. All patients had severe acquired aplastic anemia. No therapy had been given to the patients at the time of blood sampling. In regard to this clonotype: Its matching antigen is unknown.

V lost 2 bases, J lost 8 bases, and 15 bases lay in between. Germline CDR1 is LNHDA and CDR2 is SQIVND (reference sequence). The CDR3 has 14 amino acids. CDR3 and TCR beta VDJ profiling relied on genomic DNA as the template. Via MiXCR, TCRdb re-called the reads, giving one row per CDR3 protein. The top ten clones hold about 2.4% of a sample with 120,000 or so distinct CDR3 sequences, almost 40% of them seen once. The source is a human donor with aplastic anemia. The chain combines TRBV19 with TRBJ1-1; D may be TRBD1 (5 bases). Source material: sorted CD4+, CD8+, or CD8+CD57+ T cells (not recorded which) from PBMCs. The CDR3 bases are TGTGCCAGTAGTATACAGGGCTCCGGATCCGAAGCTTTCTTT. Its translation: CASSIQGSGSEAFF.